The source of this TCR beta chain is a study of shared clonotypes between healthy human individuals. Study-wide background: There were three CD4 naive, three CD4 memory, two CD8 naive and one CD8 memory plates per donor. Study observations and caveats: When naive CD4 clonotypes were compared across a few donors, about 5% were shared. Naive subsets, compared against memory subsets, generally had larger estimated richness values. Read depth was anticipated to influence clonotype sharing among donors.

CDR3 size: 16 residues. The germline V gene has CDR1 SGDLS and CDR2 YYNGEE. V gave up 3 bases and J gave up 0 bases, with 10 bases separating them. Assay: immunoSEQ multiplex PCR; the TCRdb copy retains only in-frame clones and omits some. Found here are a few million clones, approximately 94% of them singletons; the top ten hold less than 0.15%. A word on this clone: The antigen remains unidentified.

The rearrangement joins TRBV9 to TRBJ2-6; D possibly corresponds to TRBD2 (6 bases). Sample: naive CD4+ T cells sorted from blood. Subset described: CD45RA+ positively selected. The receptor's source is a man between 18 and 29 years old in good health. CDR3: CASSGTDYSGANVLTF. As DNA, the CDR3 is TGTGCCAGCAGCGGGACGGACTACTCTGGGGCCAACGTCCTGACTTTC.